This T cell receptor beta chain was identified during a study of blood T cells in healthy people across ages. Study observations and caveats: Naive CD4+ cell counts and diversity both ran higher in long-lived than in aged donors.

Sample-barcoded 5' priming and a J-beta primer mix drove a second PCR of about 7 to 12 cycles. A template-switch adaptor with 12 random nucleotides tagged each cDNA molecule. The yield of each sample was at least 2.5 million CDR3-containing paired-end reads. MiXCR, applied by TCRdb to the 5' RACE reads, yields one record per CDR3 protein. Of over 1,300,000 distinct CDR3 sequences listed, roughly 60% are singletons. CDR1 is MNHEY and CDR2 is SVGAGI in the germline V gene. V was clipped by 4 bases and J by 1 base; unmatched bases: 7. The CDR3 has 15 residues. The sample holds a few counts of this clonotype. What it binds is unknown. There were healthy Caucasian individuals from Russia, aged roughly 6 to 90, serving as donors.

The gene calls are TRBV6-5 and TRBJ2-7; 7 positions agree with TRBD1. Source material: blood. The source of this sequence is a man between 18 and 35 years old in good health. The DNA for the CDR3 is TGTGCCAGCAGTTCGCCTGGGACAGCGTCCTACGAGCAGTACTTC. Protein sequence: CASSSPGTASYEQYF.